The rows below give T cell receptor beta chains drawn from one sample of a study of cytomegalovirus exposure and HLA in healthy donors. Sequencing used immunoSEQ multiplex PCR; TCRdb keeps in-frame clones, though not all of them. Among about 110,000 clones, approximately 71% were seen once, and the ten largest hold under 6.5%. The material sequenced was PBMCs. These receptor sequences come from a woman in her 70s in good health and CMV-seropositive. Each CDR3 is given with its conserved first and last residue. D genes are given only for firm matches. Some rows have no size entry. The others give once, few or many, or a class for an expanded clone.

D: .
V: TRBV2
size: .
J: TRBJ1-5
DNA: TGTGCCAGCAGCCCCGAGACAGGAATTGAGCAGCCCCAGCATTTT
CDR3: CASSPETGIEQPQHF

D: TRBD1
V: TRBV2
size: .
J: TRBJ2-2
DNA: TGTGCCAGCAGTGGCCAGGGGGCGGTCACCGGGGAGCTGTTTTTT
CDR3: CASSGQGAVTGELFF

D: TRBD1
V: TRBV5-6
size: .
J: TRBJ1-1
DNA: TGTGCCAGCAGCTTTCCGCGCGCCGGGACAGGGTATGAAGCTTTCTTT
CDR3: CASSFPRAGTGYEAFF

D: TRBD2
V: TRBV5-1
size: once
J: TRBJ2-2
DNA: TGCGCCAGCAGCCCACTAGCGGCGAACACCGGGGAGCTGTTTTTT
CDR3: CASSPLAANTGELFF

D: TRBD2
V: TRBV7-6
size: few
J: TRBJ2-1
DNA: TGTGCCAGCAGCTCCACCGCCGGGACTAGCAGCTACAATGAGCAGTTCTTC
CDR3: CASSSTAGTSSYNEQFF

D: .
V: TRBV7-9
size: .
J: TRBJ2-3
DNA: TGTGCCAGCAGCTCATCTGAGGCCTTCGGATATTTT
CDR3: CASSSSEAFGYF

D: .
V: TRBV6-4
size: .
J: TRBJ1-5
DNA: TGTGCCAGCAGTGAACAGGGAGGCAATCAGCCCCAGCATTTT
CDR3: CASSEQGGNQPQHF

D: .
V: TRBV11-2
size: few
J: TRBJ1-2
DNA: TGTGCCAGCAGCTTACAATCACAGGGAATTAGATCTAACTATGGCTACACCTTC
CDR3: CASSLQSQGIRSNYGYTF

D: .
V: TRBV7-9
size: .
J: TRBJ2-7
DNA: TGTGCCAGCAGTTCAATCGACGGGGAAGAGCAGTACTTC
CDR3: CASSSIDGEEQYF

D: TRBD2
V: TRBV6-5
size: .
J: TRBJ2-1
DNA: TGTGCCAGCAGTCGACTAGCTAGCAATGAGCAGTTCTTC
CDR3: CASSRLASNEQFF